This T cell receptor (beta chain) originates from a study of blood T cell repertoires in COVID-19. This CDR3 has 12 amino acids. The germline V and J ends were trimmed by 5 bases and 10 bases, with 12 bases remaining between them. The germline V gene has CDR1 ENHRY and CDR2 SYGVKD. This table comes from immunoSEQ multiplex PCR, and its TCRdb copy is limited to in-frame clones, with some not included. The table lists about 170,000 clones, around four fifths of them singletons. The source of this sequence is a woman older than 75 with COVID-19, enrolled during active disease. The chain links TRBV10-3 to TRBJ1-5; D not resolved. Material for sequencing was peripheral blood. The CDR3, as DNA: TGTGCCATCAGTCCTCATACCTATCCCCAGCATTTT. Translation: CAISPHTYPQHF.